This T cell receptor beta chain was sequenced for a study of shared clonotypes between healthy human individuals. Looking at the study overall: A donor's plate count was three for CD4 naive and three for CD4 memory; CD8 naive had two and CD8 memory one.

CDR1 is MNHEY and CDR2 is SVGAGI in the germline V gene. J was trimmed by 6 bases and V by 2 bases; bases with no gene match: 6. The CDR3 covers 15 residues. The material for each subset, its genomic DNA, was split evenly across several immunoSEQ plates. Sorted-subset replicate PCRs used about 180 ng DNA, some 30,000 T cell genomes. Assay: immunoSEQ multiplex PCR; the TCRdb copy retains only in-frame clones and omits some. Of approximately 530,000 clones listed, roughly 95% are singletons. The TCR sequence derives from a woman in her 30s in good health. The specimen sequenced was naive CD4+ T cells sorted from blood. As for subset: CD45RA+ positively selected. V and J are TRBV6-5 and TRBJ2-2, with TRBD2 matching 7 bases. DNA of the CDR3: TGTGCCAGCAGTTACGTCGCGGGAGCCGCCGGGGAGCTGTTTTTT. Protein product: CASSYVAGAAGELFF.